This T cell receptor (beta chain) was sequenced for a study of shared clonotypes between healthy human individuals. V lost 1 base and J 6 bases, leaving 12 bases between the germline ends. The CDR3 spans 14 residues. The germline CDR1 and CDR2 sequences are SNHLY and FYNNEI. Profiling relied on immunoSEQ multiplex PCR, and the TCRdb table lists in-frame clones only, not all of them. The table includes 1,500,000 or so clones, roughly 95% detected once. The sequenced material came from naive CD4+ T cells sorted from blood. Subset defined: CD45RA+ positively selected. The chain is built from TRBV2 and TRBJ1-1, with D perhaps TRBD1 (5 bases). The TCR sequence derives from a young man in good health. The CDR3 nucleotides are TGTGCCAGCAGTGAAGATCGAGGGGTTGCTGAAGCTTTCTTT. Translating it yields CASSEDRGVAEAFF.